The clone carrying this TCR beta chain was counted a single time. Relative to the germline gene, one junction end is altered; a read error may explain this. This CDR3 spans 16 amino acids. CDR1 is MNHEY, CDR2 SVGAGI, per germline. Generated by immunoSEQ multiplex PCR, the TCRdb table keeps only in-frame clones and is missing some. The sample carries about 140,000 clones, 75% to 95% recorded once. The sample originates from a study of control samples from healthy donors and cancer patients. This clonotype was sampled from a man aged 25-45 years in good health. The specimen was blood. V gene TRBV6-5 combines with J gene TRBJ2-3; 10 nucleotides agree with TRBD2. For the CDR3, the DNA is TGTGCCAGCAGCTACTCCGGGACTAGCGCCGCAGATACGCAGTATTTT. Its translation is CASSYSGTSAADTQYF.